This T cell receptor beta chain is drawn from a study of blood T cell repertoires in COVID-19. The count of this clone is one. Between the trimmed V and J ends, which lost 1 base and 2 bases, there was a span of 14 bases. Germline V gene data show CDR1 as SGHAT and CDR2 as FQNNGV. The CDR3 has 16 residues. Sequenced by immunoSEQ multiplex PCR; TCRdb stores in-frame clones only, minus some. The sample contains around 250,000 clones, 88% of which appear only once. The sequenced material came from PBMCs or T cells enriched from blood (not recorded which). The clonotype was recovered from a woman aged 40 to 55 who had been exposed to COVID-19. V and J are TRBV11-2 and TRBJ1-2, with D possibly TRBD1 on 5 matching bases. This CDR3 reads CASSLAPLQGNYGYTF. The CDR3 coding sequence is TGTGCCAGCAGCTTAGCCCCCCTCCAGGGAAACTATGGCTACACCTTC.